The present entry profiles one TCR beta chain with its context. TCRdb re-called the 5' RACE reads and gives one entry per CDR3 protein, without DNA. This table lists some 170,000 distinct CDR3 sequences. The sample comes from a study of monozygotic twins with inflammatory bowel disease. The CDR3 totals 15 residues. Germline CDR1 reads MNHEY; CDR2 reads SMNVEV (reference sequence). The clonotype was recovered from a human donor with ulcerative colitis or Crohn's disease, or a healthy co-twin of an affected twin (not recorded which). This chain uses TRBV27 with TRBJ1-2; TCRdb gives TRBD1 as the D gene, but with no DNA this cannot be confirmed. The material sequenced was blood. CDR3 region: CASSLGRPPTYGYTF.